This TCR beta chain was observed in a study of shared clonotypes between healthy human individuals. Germline V gene lookup returns CDR1 SGHRS and CDR2 YFSETQ. V was cut by 7 bases and J by 4 bases, with 14 bases left in between. The CDR3 is 13 amino acids. Whole-study results and caveats: Non-shared clonotypes had lower generation probabilities than those shared by all four donors. About 5% was the fraction of naive CD4 clonotypes found shared across several donors.

This table comes from immunoSEQ multiplex PCR, and its TCRdb copy is limited to in-frame clones, with some not included. This sample has about 640,000 clones; around 72% occur once, and the top ten carry roughly 1.8%. The split of CD4+ cells yielded CD45RA+ naive and CD45RA-negative memory subsets. About this clone itself: Its antigen remains unidentified.

The clonotype was recovered from a woman in her thirties in good health. Sequenced material: memory CD4+ T cells sorted from blood. Subset indicated: CD45RA-negative fraction. The chain is built from TRBV5-1 and TRBJ2-5; tentative D call: TRBD1 (6 bases). CDR3 amino acids: CASAEGERETQYF. The DNA for the CDR3 is TGCGCCAGCGCCGAGGGGGAGAGAGAGACCCAGTACTTC.